These 13 T cell receptor beta chains were all obtained from the same sample, sequenced in a study of blood T cell repertoires in COVID-19. Repertoires were generated with immunoSEQ multiplex PCR, while TCRdb's copy carries only in-frame clones and drops some. Of a few hundred thousand clones listed, roughly 90% are singletons. The sequenced sample was peripheral blood. These receptors all come from a man aged 60-69 years with acute or convalescent COVID-19.

The J gene is TRBJ1-2, the V gene TRBV7-3; D might be TRBD1 (5 bases). CDR1 SGHTA and CDR2 FQGTGA come from the germline V gene. This CDR3 spans 13 amino acids. With 2 bases removed from V and 6 bases from J, the gap between germline ends came to 10 bases. CDR3 bases: TGTGCCAGCAGCTTAGGCAGGGTTGATGGCTACACCTTC. Amino acids: CASSLGRVDGYTF.

The gene calls are TRBV9 and TRBJ2-1, with TRBD2 matching over 10 bases. The CDR3 totals 14 residues. V lost 3 bases, J lost 7 bases, and 4 bases stayed unmatched. Per the germline V gene, CDR1 is SGDLS and CDR2 is YYNGEE. The CDR3 sequence: CASSANSGRNEQFF. The CDR3 DNA reads TGTGCCAGCAGCGCTAATAGCGGGAGGAATGAGCAGTTCTTC.

The V gene is TRBV18, the J gene TRBJ1-3, with a possible D match to TRBD1 (5 bases). The length of the CDR3 is 13 residues. Germline assignment: CDR1 KGHSH and CDR2 LQKENI. V lost 9 bases and J 2 bases, leaving 11 bases between the germline ends. Here the CDR3 reads CASSSGPGNTIYF. The CDR3 coding sequence is TGTGCCAGTTCCTCAGGGCCTGGAAACACCATATATTTT.

V is TRBV7-2 and J is TRBJ2-2; 10 bases map to TRBD2. J gave up 6 bases and V 9 bases, and 7 bases lay outside the gene matches. Germline lookup yields CDR1 SGHTA and CDR2 FQGNSA. The CDR3 spans 14 residues. CDR3 coding DNA: TGTGCCAGTTTAACTAGCGGGAATTCCGGGGAGCTGTTTTTT. Its translation is CASLTSGNSGELFF. Variable domain in full (rest from reference TRBV7-2 and TRBJ2-2): GAGVSQSPSNKVTEKGKDVELRCDPISGHTALYWYRQSLGQGLEFLIYFQGNSAPDKSGLPSDRFSAERTGGSVSTLTIQRTQQEDSAVYLCASLTSGNSGELFFGEGSRLTVL.

The rearrangement joins TRBV6-5 to TRBJ1-2, with 7 bases lining up with TRBD1. CDR3 length: 14 residues. Germline V lookup: CDR1 MNHEY, CDR2 SVGAGI. V was pared by 8 bases and J by 3 bases, with 9 bases of the junction left unmatched. The CDR3 region has the DNA TGTGCCAGCGAGAACAGGGGCGTCGACTATGGCTACACCTTC. Residues: CASENRGVDYGYTF.

The chain carries TRBV29-1 and TRBJ2-3; 8 bases align to TRBD2. The CDR3 totals 14 residues. Germline V lookup: CDR1 SQVTM, CDR2 ANQGSEA. The CDR3 nucleotides are TGCAGTTACTCCGGGGGGGATAGCACAGATACGCAGTATTTT. Its protein is CSYSGGDSTDTQYF.

The chain carries TRBV2 and TRBJ1-2, with 7 bases fitting TRBD1. Germline V gene sequence: CDR1 SNHLY, CDR2 FYNNEI. The CDR3 covers 15 residues. The J segment lost 2 bases and the V segment lost 6 bases, leaving 9 bases of the junction unmatched. The CDR3 sequence is CASRRDREGNYGYTF. The CDR3 coding sequence is TGTGCCAGCAGAAGAGACAGGGAAGGGAACTATGGCTACACCTTC.

This clone has only one observation. This chain uses TRBV25-1 with TRBJ1-1; D not certain. The germline V and J ends were trimmed by 4 bases and 1 base, with 19 bases remaining between them. The germline CDR1 and CDR2 sequences are MGHDK and SYGVNS. CDR3 size: 17 residues. The CDR3 loop reads CASSGVTAPGRNTEAFF. The CDR3 DNA follows: TGTGCCAGCAGTGGAGTTACGGCCCCGGGAAGGAACACTGAAGCTTTCTTT. The whole variable domain, filled in from reference TRBV25-1 and TRBJ1-1, reads EADIYQTPRYLVIGTGKKITLECSQTMGHDKMYWYQQDPGMELHLIHYSYGVNSTEKGDLSSESTVSRIRTEHFPLTLESARPSHTSQYLCASSGVTAPGRNTEAFFGQGTRLTVV.

As DNA, the CDR3 is TGTGCCAGTAGTATAGTAGCGGACATTGCCTACGAGCAGTACTTC. Encoded protein: CASSIVADIAYEQYF. V usage is TRBV19 and J usage is TRBJ2-7, with D tentatively TRBD2 (6 bases). The V gene lost 1 base and the J gene lost 2 bases, with 12 bases spanning the gap. Looked up from germline, CDR1 is LNHDA and CDR2 is SQIVND (reference sequence). CDR3 size: 15 residues.

The chain has TRBV27 and TRBJ2-1; tentatively, D is TRBD2 (6 bases). Trimming cost V 3 bases and J 9 bases, with 15 bases left between them. This CDR3 has 14 residues. Germline CDR1 is MNHEY and CDR2 is SMNVEV (reference sequence). The CDR3 sequence: CASSFPTSLGEQFF. In DNA form, the CDR3 reads TGTGCCAGCAGTTTCCCCACTAGCCTGGGTGAGCAGTTCTTC.

This clone was seen a single time. The V call is TRBV9, the J call TRBJ2-1, with D maybe TRBD2 (6 bases). CDR3 length equals 12 residues. Germline lookup yields CDR1 SGDLS and CDR2 YYNGEE. V was pared by 3 bases and J by 6 bases, with 7 bases between. DNA of the CDR3: TGTGCCAGCAGCGACGGGGGCAATGAGCAGTTCTTC. Translated: CASSDGGNEQFF.

This clone was detected once. The chain uses TRBV27 and TRBJ2-2; D possibly corresponds to TRBD1 (5 bases). This CDR3 contains 14 residues. The germline V gene has CDR1 MNHEY and CDR2 SMNVEV (reference sequence). Trimming took 2 bases from V and 6 from J, leaving 10 bases between them. This chain's CDR3 is CASSLGAASGELFF. Here the CDR3 DNA reads TGTGCCAGCAGTTTAGGGGCGGCATCCGGGGAGCTGTTTTTT.

This clone was seen just once. CDR3 region: CASSHAPSGRQENEQFF. CDR3 in DNA: TGCGCCAGCAGCCACGCGCCTAGCGGGAGACAGGAAAATGAGCAGTTCTTC. This chain uses TRBV4-1 with TRBJ2-1, with 10 bases aligning to TRBD2. Germline CDR1 reads MGHRA; CDR2 reads YSYEKL. V dropped 3 bases and J dropped 7; count of bases not matched to a gene: 12. CDR3 length: 17 residues.